The rows below give T cell receptor beta chains drawn from one sample of a study of OX40 agonist ivuxolimab in advanced cancers. TCRdb keeps only in-frame clones here, not all; method: immunoSEQ multiplex PCR. The sample consists of around 26,000 clones, approximately 91% of them appearing once. Sequencing was performed on CD4+ or CD8+ T cells sorted from blood, taken in a trial of the OX40 agonist ivuxolimab. The receptor set was obtained from an adult with an advanced solid tumor such as melanoma, head and neck, liver or kidney cancer. The CDR3 runs from the conserved cysteine through the conserved F or W. The order of the fields is clone size, V gene, D gene, J gene, CDR3 DNA, CDR3 protein. The D gene is left open where the match is weak. A clone size is listed for some rows: how often the clone was seen (once, few, many), or a class if it is expanded.

>NA|TRBV9|NA|TRBJ1-2
TGTGCCAGCAGCGTAGATGGGGGAGCTAACTATGGCTACACCTTC
CASSVDGGANYGYTF
>NA|TRBV27|NA|TRBJ2-3
TGTGCCAGCAACGTAAGGGGAGGGGGTAACACAGATACGCAGTATTTT
CASNVRGGGNTDTQYF
>NA|TRBV7-9|NA|TRBJ2-7
TGTGCCAGCAGCCCCGGTCTTACCTACGAGCAGTACTTC
CASSPGLTYEQYF
>NA|TRBV27|TRBD2|TRBJ2-5
TGTGCCAGCAGTCCACTAGCGGGGGCCTTTCAAGAGACCCAGTACTTC
CASSPLAGAFQETQYF
>NA|TRBV5-1|NA|TRBJ1-6
TGCGCCAGCAGCCGAACAGGAGGCCTAATCTATAATTCACCCCTCCACTTT
CASSRTGGLIYNSPLHF
>NA|TRBV9|NA|TRBJ1-1
TGTGCCAGCAGCCCCCGGGGGTTAGCAATGAACACTGAAGCTTTCTTT
CASSPRGLAMNTEAFF
>NA|TRBV16|NA|TRBJ1-2
TGTGCCAGCAGCCAATCGGGGGTTGGGGCGAATGGCTACACCTTC
CASSQSGVGANGYTF
>NA|TRBV5-5|TRBD1|TRBJ1-2
TGTGCCAGCAGCTTGGAAACGACAGGGAGCTATGGCTACACCTTC
CASSLETTGSYGYTF
>NA|TRBV13|TRBD2|TRBJ2-3
TGTGCCAGCAGCTTAACTAGCGGGGGGGGCACAGATACGCAGTATTTT
CASSLTSGGGTDTQYF
>NA|TRBV30|TRBD1|TRBJ1-5
TGTGCCTGGGCTCGGACAGGGGATCAGCCCCAGCATTTT
CAWARTGDQPQHF
>NA|TRBV4-3|NA|TRBJ1-1
TGCGCCAGCAGCCAAGGGGCCCCTCTGAACACTGAAGCTTTCTTT
CASSQGAPLNTEAFF
>NA|TRBV6-5|NA|TRBJ1-6
TGTGCCAGCAAACAGAGCCTCGATTCACCCCTCCACTTT
CASKQSLDSPLHF
>once|TRBV6-1|TRBD1|TRBJ2-1
TGTGCCAGCAACCTCCGGGACAGGTCTTTCTTC
CASNLRDRSFF
>NA|TRBV29-1|TRBD1|TRBJ2-1
TGCAGCGTCTTGGGACAGGGCCTTTACAATGAGCAGTTCTTC
CSVLGQGLYNEQFF
>NA|TRBV28|TRBD1|TRBJ2-7
TGTGCCAGCAGCCCGTCGGGGACAGGAGCCTACGAGCAGTACTTC
CASSPSGTGAYEQYF
>NA|TRBV18|TRBD1|TRBJ1-3
TGTGCCAGCTCATCTCGACAGGGCTGGCAAAACACCATATATTTT
CASSSRQGWQNTIYF
>NA|TRBV7-9|TRBD2|TRBJ2-5
TGTGCCAGCAGCCTAACTAGCGGGAGGGTAGGGGAGACCCAGTACTTC
CASSLTSGRVGETQYF
>NA|TRBV9|TRBD2|TRBJ2-1
TGTGCCAGCAGCGGGGAGAGCGGGAGCTCCTACAATGAGCAGTTCTTC
CASSGESGSSYNEQFF
>NA|TRBV9|NA|TRBJ2-7
TGTGCCAGCAGCGTAGGGGTACAGGGTGTGAACGAGCAGTACTTC
CASSVGVQGVNEQYF
>NA|TRBV4-2|NA|TRBJ1-5
TGTGCCAGCAGCCAAGCCTCAGGGAAACCCCAGCATTTT
CASSQASGKPQHF
>NA|TRBV5-5|TRBD1|TRBJ2-4
TGTGCCAGCAGCAACCGGGACAGACTCGATCTAGCCAAAAACATTCAGTACTTC
CASSNRDRLDLAKNIQYF
>NA|TRBV14|TRBD1|TRBJ2-7
TGTGCCAGCAGCCTGGGGACAGGGTTCCCCGAGCAGTACTTC
CASSLGTGFPEQYF
>NA|TRBV5-5|NA|TRBJ2-7
TGTGCCAGCAGCTTTTCTCAGGGATCCTACGAGCAGTACTTC
CASSFSQGSYEQYF
>NA|TRBV5-6|NA|TRBJ2-1
TGTGCCAGCAGCTTGAGTATAGGGGAACAGTTCTTC
CASSLSIGEQFF
>NA|TRBV11-2|NA|TRBJ2-5
TGTGCCAGCAGCTTAGAATGGAGGGAGCAAGAGACCCAGTACTTC
CASSLEWREQETQYF
>NA|TRBV18|TRBD2|TRBJ2-2
TGTGCCAGCTCATCGACTAGCGGGAGTAGCGGGGAGCTGTTTTTT
CASSSTSGSSGELFF
>NA|TRBV5-4|TRBD1|TRBJ1-2
TGTGCCAGCAGCGCCGAGGGACAGTTGTATGGCTACACCTTC
CASSAEGQLYGYTF
>once|TRBV27|NA|TRBJ2-7
TGTGCCAGCAGTTCGGGGAGACTGGCCCACGAGCAGTACTTC
CASSSGRLAHEQYF
>once|TRBV7-2|TRBD1|TRBJ2-2
TGTGCCAGCAGCTCTTCCGGGACAGGGTCCGGCACCGGGGAGCTGTTTTTT
CASSSSGTGSGTGELFF
>NA|TRBV21-1|NA|TRBJ2-2
TGTGCCAGCAGCAGTTCCGGGGCGCCAAGGACCGGGGAGCTGTTTTTT
CASSSSGAPRTGELFF
>NA|TRBV7-2|NA|TRBJ1-1
TGTGCCAGCAGCGTGCAACTGGGCAACACTGAAGCTTTCTTT
CASSVQLGNTEAFF
>NA|TRBV19|NA|TRBJ1-2
TGTGCCAGTAGGTCAGGTTCGGGGCTAGTTGTTGGCTACACCTTC
CASRSGSGLVVGYTF
>NA|TRBV7-9|NA|TRBJ2-7
TGTGCCAGCAGCTCCCGGGAGTACTACGAGCAGTACTTC
CASSSREYYEQYF